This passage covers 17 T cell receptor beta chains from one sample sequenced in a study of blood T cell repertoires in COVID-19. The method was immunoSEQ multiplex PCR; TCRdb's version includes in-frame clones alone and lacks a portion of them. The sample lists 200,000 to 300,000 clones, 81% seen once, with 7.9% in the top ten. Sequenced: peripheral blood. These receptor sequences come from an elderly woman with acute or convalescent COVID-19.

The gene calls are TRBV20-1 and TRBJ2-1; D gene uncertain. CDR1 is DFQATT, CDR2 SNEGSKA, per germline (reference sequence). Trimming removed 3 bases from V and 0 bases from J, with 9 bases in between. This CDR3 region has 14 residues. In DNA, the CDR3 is TGCAGTGCTAGTTTCGAGAGCTCCTACAATGAGCAGTTCTTC. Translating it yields CSASFESSYNEQFF.

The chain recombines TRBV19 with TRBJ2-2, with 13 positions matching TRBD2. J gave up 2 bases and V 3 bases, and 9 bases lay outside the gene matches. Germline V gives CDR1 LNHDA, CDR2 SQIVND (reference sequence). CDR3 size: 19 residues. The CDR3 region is CASSIARLAGGANTGELFF. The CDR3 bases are TGTGCCAGTAGTATCGCCCGACTAGCGGGAGGTGCCAACACCGGGGAGCTGTTTTTT.

Here the CDR3 DNA reads TGTGCCAGTGAAGGGGACAGGGTACCAATGAACACTGAAGCTTTCTTT. Its translation is CASEGDRVPMNTEAFF. The rearrangement links TRBV19 to TRBJ1-1, with 9 bases aligning to TRBD1. This CDR3 has 16 amino acids. V lost 8 bases to trimming and J lost 0 bases; unmatched junction nucleotides: 10. The germline V gene encodes CDR1 LNHDA and CDR2 SQIVND (reference sequence).

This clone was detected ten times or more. The CDR3 is CASSSGGNYEQYF. The CDR3 nucleotides read TGTGCCAGCAGTTCCGGGGGGAACTACGAGCAGTACTTC. The J gene is TRBJ2-7, the V gene TRBV27; TRBD2 aligns across 7 bases. Germline trimming cut 4 bases from V and 3 bases from J; bases unmatched to any gene: 3. Germline CDR1 and CDR2: MNHEY and SMNVEV (reference sequence). CDR3 length: 13 residues.

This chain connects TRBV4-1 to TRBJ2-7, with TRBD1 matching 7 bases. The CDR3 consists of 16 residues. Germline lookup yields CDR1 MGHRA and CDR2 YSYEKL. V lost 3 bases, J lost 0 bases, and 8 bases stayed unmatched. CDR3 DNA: TGCGCCAGCAGCCAGGAAAGGACAGGCAGCTCCTACGAGCAGTACTTC. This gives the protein CASSQERTGSSYEQYF.

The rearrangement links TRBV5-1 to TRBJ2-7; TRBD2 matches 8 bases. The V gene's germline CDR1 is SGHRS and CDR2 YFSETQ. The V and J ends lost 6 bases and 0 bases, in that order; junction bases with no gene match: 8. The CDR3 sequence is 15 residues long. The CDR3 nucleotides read TGCGCCAGCACAGCCGGGACTAGTACCTCCTACGAGCAGTACTTC. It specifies CASTAGTSTSYEQYF.

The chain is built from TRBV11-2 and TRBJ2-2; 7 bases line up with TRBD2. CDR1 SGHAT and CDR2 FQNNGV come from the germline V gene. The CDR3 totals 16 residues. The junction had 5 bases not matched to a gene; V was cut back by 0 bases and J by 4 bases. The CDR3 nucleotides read TGTGCCAGCAGCTTAGAAGCGGGGACTATCACCGGGGAGCTGTTTTTT. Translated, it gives CASSLEAGTITGELFF.

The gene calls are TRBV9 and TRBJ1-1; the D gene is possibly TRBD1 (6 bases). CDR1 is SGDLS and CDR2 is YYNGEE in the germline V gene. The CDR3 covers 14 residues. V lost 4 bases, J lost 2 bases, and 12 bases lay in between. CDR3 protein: CASSPRGGNTEAFF. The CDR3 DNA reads TGTGCCAGCAGCCCCAGAGGGGGAAACACTGAAGCTTTCTTT.

The CDR3 coding sequence is TGTGCCAGCAGCGGGACAGGGGTTCGCCGTAACTATGGCTACACCTTC. Protein sequence: CASSGTGVRRNYGYTF. The V and J genes are TRBV6-2 or TRBV6-3 and TRBJ1-2, with 10 bases aligning to TRBD1. The germline V gene has CDR1 MNHEY and CDR2 SVGEGT. The CDR3 is 16 residues long. The V segment lost 6 bases and the J segment 1 base; nucleotides outside the gene matches: 8.

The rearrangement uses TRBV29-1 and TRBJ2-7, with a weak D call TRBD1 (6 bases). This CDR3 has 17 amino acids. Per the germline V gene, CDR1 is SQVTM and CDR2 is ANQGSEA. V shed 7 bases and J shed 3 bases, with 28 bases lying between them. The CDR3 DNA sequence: TGCAGCGCCCACAGGGAGCAACCAATCCCTAAAAGCTACGAGCAGTACTTC. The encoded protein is CSAHREQPIPKSYEQYF.

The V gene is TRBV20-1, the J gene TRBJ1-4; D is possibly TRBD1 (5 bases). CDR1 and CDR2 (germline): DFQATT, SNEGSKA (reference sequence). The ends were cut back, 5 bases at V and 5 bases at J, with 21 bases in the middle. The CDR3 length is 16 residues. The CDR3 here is CSACVSDMAFNEKLFF. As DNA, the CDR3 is TGCAGTGCTTGTGTGTCGGACATGGCATTCAATGAAAAACTGTTTTTT.

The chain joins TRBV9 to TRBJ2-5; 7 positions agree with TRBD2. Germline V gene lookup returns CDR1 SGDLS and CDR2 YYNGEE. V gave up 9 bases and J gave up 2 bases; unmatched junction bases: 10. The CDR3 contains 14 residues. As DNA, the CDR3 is TGTGCCACCGCCCGCGGGAGCTCTCAAGAGACCCAGTACTTC. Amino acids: CATARGSSQETQYF.

This CDR3 is CASSERTGMGDEQYF. The CDR3 DNA reads TGTGCCAGCAGTGAACGGACAGGGATGGGCGACGAGCAGTACTTC. The chain recombines TRBV25-1 with TRBJ2-7, with 8 bases lining up with TRBD1. This CDR3 comprises 15 residues. The V gene's germline CDR1 is MGHDK and CDR2 SYGVNS. V trimming: 2 bases; J trimming: 5 bases; junction bases outside the gene matches: 8.

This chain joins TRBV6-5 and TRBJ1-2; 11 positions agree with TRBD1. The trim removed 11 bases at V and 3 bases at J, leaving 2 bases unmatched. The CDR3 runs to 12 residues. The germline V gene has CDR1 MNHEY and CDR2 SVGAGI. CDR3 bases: TGTGCCGGGACAGGGGGAGACTATGGCTACACCTTC. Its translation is CAGTGGDYGYTF.

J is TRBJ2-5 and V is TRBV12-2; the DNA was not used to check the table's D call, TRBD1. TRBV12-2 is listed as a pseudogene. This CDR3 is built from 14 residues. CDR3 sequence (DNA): TGTGCAAGTCGCTTAGCGGGAAGGGGAGAGACCCAGTACTTC. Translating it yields CASRLAGRGETQYF.

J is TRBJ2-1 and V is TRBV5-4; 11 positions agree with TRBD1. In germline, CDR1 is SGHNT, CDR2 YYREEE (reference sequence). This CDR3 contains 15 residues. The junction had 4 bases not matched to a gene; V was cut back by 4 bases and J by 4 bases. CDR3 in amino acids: CASSTGTGGYNEQFF. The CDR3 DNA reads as TGTGCCAGCAGCACCGGGACAGGGGGATACAATGAGCAGTTCTTC.

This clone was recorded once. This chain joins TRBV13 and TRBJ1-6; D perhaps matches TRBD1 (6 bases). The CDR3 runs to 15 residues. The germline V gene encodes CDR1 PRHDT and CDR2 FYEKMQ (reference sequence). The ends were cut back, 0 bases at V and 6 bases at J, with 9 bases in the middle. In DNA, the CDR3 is TGTGCCAGCAGCTTAGGGGACAGAATTAATTCACCCCTCCACTTT. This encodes CASSLGDRINSPLHF.